Detailed here is one TCR beta chain. Its antigen is unidentified. This entry is derived from a study of shared clonotypes between healthy human individuals. Sequencing was performed with immunoSEQ multiplex PCR; in TCRdb, only in-frame clones are kept and a portion is missing. Of millions of clones listed, 93% are singletons. The CDR3 spans 15 residues. V was trimmed by 7 bases and J by 1 base, leaving 17 bases between them. Germline CDR1 is SGHRS and CDR2 is YFSETQ. Findings and caveats of the study: Few donors limited the genetic and exposure-history diversity represented. The study found approximately 5% of naive CD4 clonotypes shared across four donors. What rarefaction showed was incomplete sorted-subset sequencing despite large depth. Compared with memory subsets, naive subsets generally had larger estimated richness.

The sample consisted of naive CD4+ T cells from PBMCs. Subset reported: CD45RA+ positively selected. This receptor was identified in a man aged 18 to 29 in good health. Some clones in this sample may be carry-over from other donors' samples. V gene TRBV5-1 combines with J gene TRBJ1-1; no reliable D call. The CDR3 coding sequence is TGCGCCAGCCAGGACCCCTCAACGGGGAACACTGAAGCTTTCTTT. This codes for CASQDPSTGNTEAFF.